A selection of T cell receptor beta chains follows, all from one sample in a study of OX40 agonist ivuxolimab in advanced cancers. Repertoires were generated with immunoSEQ multiplex PCR, while TCRdb's copy carries only in-frame clones and drops some. This sample yields 95,000 to 150,000 clones, of which roughly nine tenths are seen a single time; around 0.57% belongs to the top ten. Sequencing used CD4+ or CD8+ T cells sorted from blood, obtained in a trial of the OX40 agonist ivuxolimab. These receptors all come from an adult with an advanced solid tumor such as melanoma, head and neck, liver or kidney cancer. CDR3s include the opening cysteine and the closing phenylalanine or tryptophan. The D gene is left open where the match is weak. Size is stated for part of the rows, as once, few or many counts, or as a class when the clone is expanded.

cdr3_nt | cdr3_aa | d_call | j_call | clone_size | v_call
TGCGCCAGCAGCTTATCCGCACAGGGAAATTCACCCCTCCACTTT | CASSLSAQGNSPLHF | NA | TRBJ1-6 | NA | TRBV5-1
TGTGCCACCAGCAGAGTGGCTAGCGGGGAGTACGAGCAGTACTTC | CATSRVASGEYEQYF | TRBD2 | TRBJ2-7 | NA | TRBV15
TGTGCCAGCAGCTTGCACAAGGAAAATGGCTACACCTTC | CASSLHKENGYTF | NA | TRBJ1-2 | NA | TRBV7-2
TGTGCCAGCAGTCCACAGGGTAGCAATCAGCCCCAGCATTTT | CASSPQGSNQPQHF | NA | TRBJ1-5 | NA | TRBV6-1
TGCGCCAGCAGCCAAGAGGGGGGGAATAATTCACCCCTCCACTTT | CASSQEGGNNSPLHF | NA | TRBJ1-6 | few | TRBV4-1
TGCGCCAGCAGCCAACAGACAGGGGTTAATGAAAAACTGTTTTTT | CASSQQTGVNEKLFF | TRBD1 | TRBJ1-4 | NA | TRBV4-3
TGTGCCAGCAGTTTAGGGACAGTAATATCCACAGATACGCAGTATTTT | CASSLGTVISTDTQYF | TRBD1 | TRBJ2-3 | NA | TRBV7-2
TGTGCCAGCAGCTGGGGGACAGGGGACTATGGCTACACCTTC | CASSWGTGDYGYTF | TRBD1 | TRBJ1-2 | NA | TRBV5-5
TGTGCCAGCAGCTTATTTGAGAGATTGGGCTACACCTTC | CASSLFERLGYTF | NA | TRBJ1-2 | once | TRBV7-2
TGTGCCAGCAGTTACGAAGGGGACAATGAGCAGTTCTTC | CASSYEGDNEQFF | NA | TRBJ2-1 | NA | TRBV6-5
TGTGCCAGTAGTATAGTGGCCAGGGGGTCGGGGGAGACCCAGTACTTC | CASSIVARGSGETQYF | TRBD1 | TRBJ2-5 | NA | TRBV19
TGTGCCAGCAGCTTCGAGGGGGCGTCGAAAGCTTTCTTT | CASSFEGASKAFF | TRBD1 | TRBJ1-1 | NA | TRBV7-8
TGTGCCAGCAGTGAGCCGGGACACACCTACGAGCAGTACTTC | CASSEPGHTYEQYF | NA | TRBJ2-7 | NA | TRBV6-1
TGTGCCTGGAGCAAACGAGACGGACAGGGGGCGCAGGGCTACACCTTC | CAWSKRDGQGAQGYTF | TRBD1 | TRBJ1-2 | NA | TRBV30
TGTGCCAGCAGCTATGAGGGGGCTGTCGGTAGCAATCAGCCCCAGCATTTT | CASSYEGAVGSNQPQHF | NA | TRBJ1-5 | NA | TRBV21-1
TGTGCCAGCATCCTTCAGGGAAGATCCGGAAACACCATATATTTT | CASILQGRSGNTIYF | NA | TRBJ1-3 | NA | TRBV5-6
TGTGCCAGCAGCTTCGGCTCCTACGAGCAGTACTTC | CASSFGSYEQYF | NA | TRBJ2-7 | NA | TRBV5-4
TGCAGCGCTCACCGCGGGGCAACAGATACGCAGTATTTT | CSAHRGATDTQYF | NA | TRBJ2-3 | NA | TRBV29-1
TGTGCCAGCAGCTTTAGACGGGAGGCTGAAGCTTTCTTT | CASSFRREAEAFF | NA | TRBJ1-1 | NA | TRBV7-2
TGTGCCAGCAGTGAAGCGAGGACAGCCTATAATTCACCCCTCCACTTT | CASSEARTAYNSPLHF | NA | TRBJ1-6 | NA | TRBV6-1
TGTGCCAGCAGCAACGGACAGGGTCTAGTCAATGAGCAGTTCTTC | CASSNGQGLVNEQFF | TRBD1 | TRBJ2-1 | NA | TRBV6-6
TGTGCCAGTAGCCAGACAGGGAGATTTTACACCTTC | CASSQTGRFYTF | TRBD1 | TRBJ1-2 | NA | TRBV19
TGTGCCAGTAGAGACAGGCAGAATCAGCCCCAGCATTTT | CASRDRQNQPQHF | NA | TRBJ1-5 | NA | TRBV6-5
TGTGCCAGCAGTCATTCCCGGGCGGAGAAGTTCTTC | CASSHSRAEKFF | NA | TRBJ2-1 | NA | TRBV7-2
TGTGCCAGCAGCTTAAGGGGATGGGTTAGTGAGCAGTTCTTC | CASSLRGWVSEQFF | NA | TRBJ2-1 | NA | TRBV11-2
TGTGCCTGGAGTGTGACTTACTACACAGATACGCAGTATTTT | CAWSVTYYTDTQYF | NA | TRBJ2-3 | NA | TRBV30
TGTGCCTGGAGTGTCTCGGGCCAGGCCGGCTACACCTTC | CAWSVSGQAGYTF | NA | TRBJ1-2 | NA | TRBV30
TGTGCCGCCGTAGATACTACCAAAAACATTCAGTACTTC | CAAVDTTKNIQYF | NA | TRBJ2-4 | once | TRBV21-1
TGCGCCAGCAGCTTGGCGGGCACCGGGGAGCTGTTTTTT | CASSLAGTGELFF | NA | TRBJ2-2 | NA | TRBV5-1
TGCGCCAGCAGCCAGGAACAGGAGACTGAAGCTTTCTTT | CASSQEQETEAFF | NA | TRBJ1-1 | NA | TRBV4-3
TGTGCCAGCAGCCGCGGGCGAGGAGAGGCTGGAAACACCATATATTTT | CASSRGRGEAGNTIYF | NA | TRBJ1-3 | NA | TRBV7-8
TGCAGTGCCCCGGAAGGCTACGAGCAGTACTTC | CSAPEGYEQYF | NA | TRBJ2-7 | once | TRBV20-1
TGTGCCAGCTCACCAGACCCGAGCTCTGGAAACACCATATATTTT | CASSPDPSSGNTIYF | NA | TRBJ1-3 | many | TRBV18
TGTGCCAGCAGTGAAGAGGGGCAGAGGCACAATGAGCAGTTCTTC | CASSEEGQRHNEQFF | NA | TRBJ2-1 | NA | TRBV2
TGTGCCATCAGTCCTTCCAGCGGGGGGACCGGGGAGCTGTTTTTT | CAISPSSGGTGELFF | TRBD2 | TRBJ2-2 | once | TRBV10-3
TGTGCCAGTAGTGCCAGGGGGATGGGCTCCTACGAGCAGTACTTC | CASSARGMGSYEQYF | TRBD1 | TRBJ2-7 | NA | TRBV19
TGTGCCAGCAGTAGGTATTACGAGCAGTACTTC | CASSRYYEQYF | NA | TRBJ2-7 | once | TRBV2
TGCGCCAGCAGCTTGGCCCCACAGGATCCTTCACCCCTCCACTTT | CASSLAPQDPSPLHF | NA | TRBJ1-6 | NA | TRBV5-1
TGTGCCAGCAGCTTCGAGGCAGGGGTTAGCTCTGGAAACACCATATATTTT | CASSFEAGVSSGNTIYF | NA | TRBJ1-3 | NA | TRBV7-8
TGTGCCAGCAGCCCAGGGGGCCCCAGCACAGATACGCAGTATTTT | CASSPGGPSTDTQYF | TRBD1 | TRBJ2-3 | NA | TRBV7-9
TGCGCTACCAGCGGAACCCAAGAGACCCAGTACTTC | CATSGTQETQYF | NA | TRBJ2-5 | NA | TRBV4-1
TGTGCCAGCAGTTCGGCGGCCGAGAGCTCCTACGAGCAGTACTTC | CASSSAAESSYEQYF | NA | TRBJ2-7 | NA | TRBV28
TGTGCCAGCATAGAAGGCATGAACACTGAAGCTTTCTTT | CASIEGMNTEAFF | NA | TRBJ1-1 | once | TRBV6-1
TGTGCCAGCAGCTTAGGACGGTACTTCTATGGCTACACCTTC | CASSLGRYFYGYTF | NA | TRBJ1-2 | NA | TRBV13
TGTGCCACCAGCAGATACGACAGGCTCGAGTACGAGCAGTACTTC | CATSRYDRLEYEQYF | NA | TRBJ2-7 | NA | TRBV15
TGTGCCAGCAGTCGTAACAGGGTAGAGACCCAGTACTTC | CASSRNRVETQYF | NA | TRBJ2-5 | NA | TRBV11-3
TGTGCCAGCAGCCTAGCCCAACAGGGTGGCACAGATACGCAGTATTTT | CASSLAQQGGTDTQYF | NA | TRBJ2-3 | NA | TRBV7-2
TGTGCCAGCAGCTTGGCCGAGCAACTTGAAGCTTTCTTT | CASSLAEQLEAFF | NA | TRBJ1-1 | NA | TRBV5-5
TGCGCCAGCAGCTTGGAACTCCTATCCAATTCACCCCTCCACTTT | CASSLELLSNSPLHF | NA | TRBJ1-6 | NA | TRBV5-1
TGTGCCAGCAGTGTCAGGGGGTCCGGGGAGCTGTTTTTT | CASSVRGSGELFF | TRBD1 | TRBJ2-2 | NA | TRBV2
TGTGCCAGTACCCTAGGTGGCAGGGGAAATTCACCCCTCCACTTT | CASTLGGRGNSPLHF | NA | TRBJ1-6 | few | TRBV19
TGTGCCAGCAGCCTTCACATGGCCGCCGGGGAGCTGTTTTTT | CASSLHMAAGELFF | NA | TRBJ2-2 | once | TRBV7-2
TGTGCCAGCAGTTCGACTAGCGGGGCCAATGAGCAGTTCTTC | CASSSTSGANEQFF | TRBD2 | TRBJ2-1 | NA | TRBV27
TGTGCCAGCAGCTTATACTTGGCAGGATACTCGAACACTGAAGCTTTCTTT | CASSLYLAGYSNTEAFF | NA | TRBJ1-1 | once | TRBV7-2
TGTGCCAGCACGGCGGGTGGACAGCAGTACTTC | CASTAGGQQYF | NA | TRBJ2-7 | NA | TRBV6-6
TGCGCCAGCAGCGGGGCAGGGACAGGGGCCGGGGAGCTGTTTTTT | CASSGAGTGAGELFF | TRBD1 | TRBJ2-2 | NA | TRBV4-3
TGTGCCAGCAGCCAAGATCAGGGGGCGGGTGGCTACACCTTC | CASSQDQGAGGYTF | TRBD1 | TRBJ1-2 | NA | TRBV4-2